These 9 T cell receptor beta chains were sequenced from one sample in a study of early T cells in non-severe SARS-CoV-2 infection. MiXCR, applied by TCRdb to the 5' RACE reads, yields one record per CDR3 protein. The sample comprises more than 60,000 distinct CDR3 sequences, roughly 9.5% of which are singletons, and 5.9% rests with the top ten. Sequences were obtained from whole blood. The origin of the receptors is an adult who was a healthcare worker with PCR-confirmed SARS-CoV-2 infection or an uninfected control (not recorded which).

In regard to this clonotype: One end of the junction fails to match germline, which may point to a read error. The chain combines TRBV29-1 with TRBJ2-7, with D perhaps TRBD2 (7 bases). CDR1 is SQVTM, CDR2 ANQGSEA, per germline. The CDR3 covers 12 residues. This CDR3 is CGVVLGGAEQYF. The CDR3, as DNA: TGCGGCGTTGTTTTGGGGGGGGCCGAGCAGTACTTC.

The CDR3 here is CASSSGDRSTDTQYF. Written as DNA, the CDR3 is TGCGCCAGCAGCAGCGGGGACAGGAGCACAGATACGCAGTATTTT. This rearrangement joins TRBV5-1 to TRBJ2-3, with D perhaps matching TRBD1 (8 bases). Germline V gene data show CDR1 as SGHRS and CDR2 as YFSETQ. Trimming took off 4 bases at V and 0 bases at J, with 12 bases between the two ends. The CDR3 runs to 15 residues.

This clonotype showed up many times. This rearrangement joins TRBV4-2 to TRBJ2-2; D uncertain. Germline lookup yields CDR1 LGHNA and CDR2 YNFKEQ. The CDR3 runs 12 residues. V lost 0 bases, J lost 7 bases, and 3 bases lay in between. The CDR3 DNA sequence: TGTGCCAGCAGCCAAGATAGCGGGGAGCTGTTTTTT. Protein product: CASSQDSGELFF.

Note on this clonotype: As the CDR3 is not closed by the conserved phenylalanine or tryptophan, this likely results from a read error. The DNA is left out, because the CDR3 cannot be placed on it with certainty; the CDR3 is given as TCRdb lists it. The V call is TRBV29-1, the J call TRBJ1-1; the D segment call TRBD1 is taken from the table without a DNA check. Germline V gives CDR1 SQVTM, CDR2 ANQGSEA. From its first to its last residue, the CDR3 has 8 amino acids. The CDR3: CSARRVSG.

The chain uses TRBV7-2 and TRBJ2-4; 15 nucleotides agree with TRBD2. Germline CDR1 reads SGHTA; CDR2 reads FQGNSA. V shed 1 base, J shed 7 bases, and the junction held 8 bases outside the gene matches. This CDR3 is 18 amino acids long. Here the CDR3 DNA reads TGTGCCAGCAGCTTAGACGGGACTAGCGGGAGGTCAGGGAACATTCAGTACTTC. Translation gives CASSLDGTSGRSGNIQYF.

This clonotype was detected many times. The chain carries TRBV4-1 and TRBJ1-1; 10 nucleotides align to TRBD1. Per germline, CDR1 MGHRA and CDR2 YSYEKL. J lost 5 bases, V lost 4 bases, and 4 bases had no gene match. There are 14 residues in the CDR3. In DNA, the CDR3 is TGCGCCAGCAGCCCTGGACAGGGGGTTACTGAAGCTTTCTTT. Amino acid sequence: CASSPGQGVTEAFF.

This clonotype was observed at least ten times. This rearrangement joins TRBV11-3 to TRBJ2-7; unclear D gene. The CDR3 covers 13 residues. Trimming took 0 bases from V and 7 from J, leaving 10 bases between them. In germline, CDR1 is SGHNT, CDR2 YENEEA. The CDR3 sequence is CASSLDSSGEQYF. The CDR3 DNA follows: TGTGCCAGCAGCTTAGATAGTTCCGGTGAGCAGTACTTC.

The chain carries TRBV6-2 or TRBV6-3 and TRBJ2-1; D gene uncertain. CDR3 size: 12 residues. The V end was cut by 5 bases, the J end by 10 bases, with 12 bases between. Germline CDR1 MNHEY, CDR2 SVGEGT. CDR3 coding DNA: TGTGCCAGCAGTGGATTCGTCGGGGAGCAGTTCTTC. This translates into CASSGFVGEQFF.

V gene TRBV19 combines with J gene TRBJ2-1; D remains unclear. From germline, CDR1 is LNHDA and CDR2 SQIVND (reference sequence). Trimming took off 8 bases at V and 0 bases at J, with 17 bases between the two ends. The CDR3 consists of 16 residues. CDR3 sequence reads: CASSILGYHSYNEQFF. The CDR3 DNA is TGTGCCAGTTCCATCCTGGGCTACCACTCCTACAATGAGCAGTTCTTC.